This record looks at one TCR beta chain sequence and its context. Antigen unknown. This entry belongs to a study of Graves' ophthalmopathy and Graves' hyperthyroidism. Study-level results: Ophthalmopathy progression was predicted with around 71% sensitivity and around 78% specificity. A 13-signature model separated ophthalmopathy from stable hyperthyroidism, reaching about 91% sensitivity and roughly 84% specificity cross-validated.

CDR3 length equals 14 residues. CDR1 and CDR2 from the germline V gene are MGHDK and SYGVNS. V lost 7 bases and J lost 6; bases outside the gene matches: 12. The PBMCs originated from approximately 10 ml of fresh peripheral blood. Amplification of the TCR beta CDR3 regions used RNA transcripts (as template). An initial RT-PCR round employing HTBI primers preceded a second-round multiplex PCR. In TCRdb, the multiplex PCR reads were re-called with MiXCR into one record per CDR3 protein. This table holds 740,000 or so distinct CDR3 sequences, approximately 40% found once. What was sequenced was peripheral blood. The chain recombines TRBV25-1 with TRBJ2-7; 7 nucleotides line up with TRBD1. This TCR was recovered from an adult man with Graves' ophthalmopathy. CDR3 sequence: CASNQGDRAGEQYF. For the CDR3, the DNA is TGTGCCAGCAACCAGGGGGACAGAGCTGGCGAGCAGTACTTC.